Given below is one T cell receptor (beta chain) in context. Sequenced by immunoSEQ multiplex PCR; TCRdb stores in-frame clones only, minus some. The sample consists of 20,000 to 25,000 clones, 80% to 90% of them appearing once. This entry is derived from a study of chemoradiotherapy in HPV16-positive cancers. CDR3 length: 18 residues. The V and J ends lost 0 bases and 0 bases, in that order; junction bases with no gene match: 4. Germline V gene sequence: CDR1 SGHRS, CDR2 YFSETQ. The TCR originated in a human donor with HPV-associated anogenital cancer. The sequences come from blood, collected from a patient who underwent chemoradiotherapy. The chain recombines TRBV5-1 with TRBJ2-6; 9 nucleotides agree with TRBD1. In nucleotides, the CDR3 is TGCGCCAGCAGCTTGGACCAGGACAGGGGCTCTGGGGCCAACGTCCTGACTTTC. Translated: CASSLDQDRGSGANVLTF.